This is a list of T cell receptor beta chains from one sample in a study of shared clonotypes between healthy human individuals. TCRdb's copy holds only in-frame clones and misses some; the assay was immunoSEQ multiplex PCR. The profile shows 600,000 to 750,000 clones, approximately 75% of them singletons. The sequenced sample consisted of memory CD4+ T cells sorted from blood. The source is a woman aged 25 to 45 in good health. Each CDR3 is given with its conserved first and last residue. Fields, in order: J gene, CDR3 length, clone size, V gene, CDR3 protein. Rows may omit the clone size; those that give it use once, few, many or a size class.

TRBJ1-1 | 13 | NA | TRBV18 | CASSLTGGTEAFF
TRBJ2-5 | 13 | NA | TRBV6-5 | CASSPPGQETQYF
TRBJ2-7 | 13 | NA | TRBV28 | CASSSGTTYEQYF
TRBJ2-3 | 15 | NA | TRBV30 | CASGKASGSTDTQYF
TRBJ1-4 | 15 | NA | TRBV18 | CASAQLGQQNEKLFF
TRBJ2-2 | 15 | NA | TRBV5-1 | CASSLLGSNTGELFF
TRBJ2-2 | 15 | NA | TRBV5-1 | CASRLGTSGSGELFF
TRBJ1-5 | 17 | NA | TRBV28 | CASSPTGTGTSGQPQHF
TRBJ2-6 | 15 | once | TRBV2 | CASSAEVAGANVLTF
TRBJ2-1 | 15 | once | TRBV28 | CASNKLAGGPEEQFF
TRBJ2-7 | 14 | many | TRBV2 | CASRGAAGYNEQYF
TRBJ1-3 | 13 | NA | TRBV2 | CASSWTGGNTIYF
TRBJ2-7 | 15 | NA | TRBV6-5 | CASSLQTGGSYEQYF